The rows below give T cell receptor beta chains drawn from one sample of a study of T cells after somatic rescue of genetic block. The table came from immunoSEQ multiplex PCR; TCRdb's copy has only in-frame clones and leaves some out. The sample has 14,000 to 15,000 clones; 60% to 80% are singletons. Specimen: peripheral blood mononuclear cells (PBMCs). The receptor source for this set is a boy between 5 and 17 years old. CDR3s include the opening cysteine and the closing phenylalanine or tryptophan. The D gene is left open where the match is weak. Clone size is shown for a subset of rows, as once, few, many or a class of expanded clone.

CDR3aa: CASSLDGGAGELFF
CDR3nt: TGTGCCAGCAGCTTGGACGGGGGCGCCGGGGAGCTGTTTTTT
d_gene: -
abundance: -
v_gene: TRBV5-4
j_gene: TRBJ2-2

CDR3aa: CASSLAGTGNTGELFF
CDR3nt: TGCGCCAGCAGCCTTGCCGGGACGGGGAACACCGGGGAGCTGTTTTTT
d_gene: -
abundance: hyperexpanded
v_gene: TRBV5-1
j_gene: TRBJ2-2

CDR3aa: CASSDPASNELFF
CDR3nt: TGTGCCAGCAGCGATCCGGCCTCGAATGAGCTGTTTTTT
d_gene: -
abundance: once
v_gene: TRBV5-5
j_gene: TRBJ2-2

CDR3aa: CASSHGISYEQYF
CDR3nt: TGTGCCAGCAGTCACGGGATCTCCTACGAGCAGTACTTC
d_gene: -
abundance: -
v_gene: TRBV6-5
j_gene: TRBJ2-7

CDR3aa: CASRPQGLGNTIYF
CDR3nt: TGTGCCAGCAGGCCCCAGGGGCTAGGAAACACCATATATTTT
d_gene: -
abundance: once
v_gene: TRBV11-2
j_gene: TRBJ1-3

CDR3aa: CASSPGLANYNEQFF
CDR3nt: TGTGCCAGCAGCCCTGGACTAGCGAATTACAATGAGCAGTTCTTC
d_gene: TRBD2
abundance: -
v_gene: TRBV5-4
j_gene: TRBJ2-1

CDR3aa: CASSLVASVKQETQYF
CDR3nt: TGTGCCAGCAGCTTGGTGGCTAGCGTTAAACAAGAGACCCAGTACTTC
d_gene: -
abundance: once
v_gene: TRBV5-4
j_gene: TRBJ2-5

CDR3aa: CASSSGTRFGELFF
CDR3nt: TGTGCCAGCAGTTCCGGGACTAGATTCGGGGAGCTGTTTTTT
d_gene: TRBD2
abundance: -
v_gene: TRBV27
j_gene: TRBJ2-2

CDR3aa: CASSYFGTATYEQYF
CDR3nt: TGTGCCAGCAGTTACTTCGGGACAGCTACCTACGAGCAGTACTTC
d_gene: TRBD1
abundance: -
v_gene: TRBV6-5
j_gene: TRBJ2-7

CDR3aa: CASSLVPLAGASTDTQYF
CDR3nt: TGTGCCAGCAGCTTAGTACCCCTAGCGGGGGCCAGCACAGATACGCAGTATTTT
d_gene: TRBD2
abundance: -
v_gene: TRBV7-9
j_gene: TRBJ2-3

CDR3aa: CASSYSLGQGTYEQYF
CDR3nt: TGTGCCAGCAGTTACTCGCTTGGACAGGGGACCTACGAGCAGTACTTC
d_gene: TRBD1
abundance: -
v_gene: TRBV6-5
j_gene: TRBJ2-7

CDR3aa: CAIIPGHPNGNTIYF
CDR3nt: TGTGCCATCATCCCGGGACACCCAAACGGAAACACCATATATTTT
d_gene: -
abundance: -
v_gene: TRBV10-3
j_gene: TRBJ1-3

CDR3aa: CASSRDQGTDTQYF
CDR3nt: TGCGCCAGCAGCCGGGACCAAGGTACAGATACGCAGTATTTT
d_gene: -
abundance: few
v_gene: TRBV4-1
j_gene: TRBJ2-3

CDR3aa: CASSPPVTGLGEQYF
CDR3nt: TGTGCCAGCTCACCCCCTGTAACAGGGTTGGGCGAGCAGTACTTC
d_gene: -
abundance: -
v_gene: TRBV18
j_gene: TRBJ2-7

CDR3aa: CASSLDGGHEQYF
CDR3nt: TGTGCCAGCAGCTTAGATGGGGGCCACGAGCAGTACTTC
d_gene: -
abundance: medium-sized
v_gene: TRBV13
j_gene: TRBJ2-7

CDR3aa: CASRSATNEKLFF
CDR3nt: TGCGCCAGCAGGTCAGCAACTAATGAAAAACTGTTTTTT
d_gene: -
abundance: -
v_gene: TRBV5-1
j_gene: TRBJ1-4

CDR3aa: CASSIAGPSTGGMETQYF
CDR3nt: TGTGCCAGTAGTATAGCTGGGCCCTCGACAGGGGGTATGGAGACCCAGTACTTC
d_gene: TRBD1
abundance: -
v_gene: TRBV19
j_gene: TRBJ2-5

CDR3aa: CASSLGRNTGELFF
CDR3nt: TGTGCCAGCTCTTTGGGCAGAAACACCGGGGAGCTGTTTTTT
d_gene: -
abundance: -
v_gene: TRBV28
j_gene: TRBJ2-2

CDR3aa: CASSPRQGPYEQYF
CDR3nt: TGTGCCAGCTCACCACGACAGGGTCCGTACGAGCAGTACTTC
d_gene: TRBD1
abundance: -
v_gene: TRBV18
j_gene: TRBJ2-7

CDR3aa: CASSQKSGTNTGELFF
CDR3nt: TGTGCCAGCAGCCAAAAGAGCGGGACGAACACCGGGGAGCTGTTTTTT
d_gene: TRBD2
abundance: few
v_gene: TRBV9
j_gene: TRBJ2-2

CDR3aa: CASSLKDRGKMGPDTQYF
CDR3nt: TGTGCCAGCAGCTTAAAGGACAGGGGGAAGATGGGGCCAGATACGCAGTATTTT
d_gene: TRBD1
abundance: -
v_gene: TRBV11-2
j_gene: TRBJ2-3

CDR3aa: CASSIQFSTDTQYF
CDR3nt: TGTGCCAGCAGTATACAATTCTCCACAGATACGCAGTATTTT
d_gene: -
abundance: -
v_gene: TRBV28
j_gene: TRBJ2-3

CDR3aa: CASSFNQMSRGYTF
CDR3nt: TGTGCCAGCAGTTTCAACCAGATGAGCAGAGGCTACACCTTC
d_gene: -
abundance: -
v_gene: TRBV28
j_gene: TRBJ1-2